This TCR beta chain emerged from a study of blood T cell repertoires in COVID-19. At the level of the study: Nucleic acid was either cDNA or gDNA, and it came from T cells, B-cell-depleted T cells, or PBMCs.

CDR1 and CDR2 from the germline V gene are LGHDT and YNNKEL (reference sequence). V was clipped by 3 bases and J by 2 bases; unmatched bases: 8. The CDR3 loop spans 17 amino acids. Those who participated ranged in age from about 18 to 89 years and resided in approximately 26 US areas. Membership in each cohort depended on participant-reported clinical history. Two consecutive negative NP/OP PCR tests, clearance, or resolved symptoms defined Cohort 3 recovery. Assay: immunoSEQ multiplex PCR; the TCRdb copy retains only in-frame clones and omits some. The table includes 15,000 to 20,000 clones, approximately 88% detected once.

Sequencing was performed on PBMCs or T cells enriched from blood (not recorded which). The chain couples TRBV3-1 (or the pseudogene TRBV3-2) to TRBJ2-3, with 10 bases matching TRBD2. The clonotype originates from a woman in her 30s who had recovered from COVID-19. The CDR3 spells CASSHFSGGRNTDTQYF. The CDR3 nucleotides read TGTGCCAGCAGCCACTTTAGCGGGGGGCGAAACACAGATACGCAGTATTTT.